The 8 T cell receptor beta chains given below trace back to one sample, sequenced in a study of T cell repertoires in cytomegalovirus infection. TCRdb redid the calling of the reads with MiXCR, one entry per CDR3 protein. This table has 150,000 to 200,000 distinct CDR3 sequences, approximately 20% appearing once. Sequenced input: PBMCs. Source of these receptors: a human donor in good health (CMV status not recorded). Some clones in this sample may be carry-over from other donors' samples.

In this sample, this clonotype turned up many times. The DNA of the CDR3 is TGTGCCAGCAGAGGACGGGGGCGCAATCAGCCCCAGCATTTT. This sequence encodes CASRGRGRNQPQHF. The chain employs TRBV6-1 and TRBJ1-5; TRBD1 might be the D (6 bases). Germline loops: CDR1 MNHNS, CDR2 SASEGT. Trimming stripped 6 bases from V and 2 bases from J, with 11 bases between. This CDR3 has 14 amino acids.

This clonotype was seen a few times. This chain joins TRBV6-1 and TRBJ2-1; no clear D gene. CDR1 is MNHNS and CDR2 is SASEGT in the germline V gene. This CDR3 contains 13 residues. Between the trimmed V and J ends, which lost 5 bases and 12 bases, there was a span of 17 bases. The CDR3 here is CASSPGRQGWQFF. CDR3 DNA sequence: TGTGCCAGCAGTCCCGGACGACAAGGGTGGCAGTTCTTC.

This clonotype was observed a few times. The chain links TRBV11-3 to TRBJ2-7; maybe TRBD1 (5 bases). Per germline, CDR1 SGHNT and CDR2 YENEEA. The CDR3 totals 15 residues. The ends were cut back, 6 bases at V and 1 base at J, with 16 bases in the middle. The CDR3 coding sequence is TGTGCCAGCAGTGGACGACAGACGGGTTCCTACGAGCAGTACTTC. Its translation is CASSGRQTGSYEQYF.

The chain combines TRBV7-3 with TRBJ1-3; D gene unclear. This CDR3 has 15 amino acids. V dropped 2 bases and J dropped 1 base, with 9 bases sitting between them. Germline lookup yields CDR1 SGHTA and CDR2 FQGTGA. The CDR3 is CASSLDGGSGNTIYF. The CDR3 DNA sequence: TGTGCCAGCAGCTTAGACGGAGGATCTGGAAACACCATATATTTT. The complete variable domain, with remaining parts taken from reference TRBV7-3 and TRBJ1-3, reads GAGVSQTPSNKVTEKGKYVELRCDPISGHTALYWYRQSLGQGPEFLIYFQGTGAADDSGLPNDRFFAVRPEGSVSTLKIQRTERGDSAVYLCASSLDGGSGNTIYFGEGSWLTVV.

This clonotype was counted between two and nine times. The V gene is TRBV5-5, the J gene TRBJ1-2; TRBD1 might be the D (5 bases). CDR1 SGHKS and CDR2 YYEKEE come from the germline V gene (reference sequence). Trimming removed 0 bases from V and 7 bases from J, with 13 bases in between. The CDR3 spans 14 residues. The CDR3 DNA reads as TGTGCCAGCAGCTTGGGCAGGTGGGGCCCTGGCTACACCTTC. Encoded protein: CASSLGRWGPGYTF.

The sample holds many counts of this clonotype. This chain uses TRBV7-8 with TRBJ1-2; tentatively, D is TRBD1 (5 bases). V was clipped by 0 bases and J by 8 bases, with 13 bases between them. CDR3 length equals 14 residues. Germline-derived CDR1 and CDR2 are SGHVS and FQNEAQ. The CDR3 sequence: CASSLAGGGSGYTF. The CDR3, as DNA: TGTGCCAGCAGCTTAGCGGGGGGGGGGTCCGGCTACACCTTC.

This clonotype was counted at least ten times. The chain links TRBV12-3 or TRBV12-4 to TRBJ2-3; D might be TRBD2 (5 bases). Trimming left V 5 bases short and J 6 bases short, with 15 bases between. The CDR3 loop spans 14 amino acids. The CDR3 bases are TGTGCCAGCAGTCCGGGAACTAGACCCGATACGCAGTATTTT. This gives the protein CASSPGTRPDTQYF.

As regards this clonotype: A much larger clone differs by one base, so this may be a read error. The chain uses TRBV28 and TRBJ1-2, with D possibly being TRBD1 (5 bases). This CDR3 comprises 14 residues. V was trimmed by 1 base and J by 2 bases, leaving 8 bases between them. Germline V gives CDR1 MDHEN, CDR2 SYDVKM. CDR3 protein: CASSLFKGNYGYTF. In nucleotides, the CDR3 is TGTGCCAGCAGTTTATTTAAGGGGAACTATGGCTACACCTTC.